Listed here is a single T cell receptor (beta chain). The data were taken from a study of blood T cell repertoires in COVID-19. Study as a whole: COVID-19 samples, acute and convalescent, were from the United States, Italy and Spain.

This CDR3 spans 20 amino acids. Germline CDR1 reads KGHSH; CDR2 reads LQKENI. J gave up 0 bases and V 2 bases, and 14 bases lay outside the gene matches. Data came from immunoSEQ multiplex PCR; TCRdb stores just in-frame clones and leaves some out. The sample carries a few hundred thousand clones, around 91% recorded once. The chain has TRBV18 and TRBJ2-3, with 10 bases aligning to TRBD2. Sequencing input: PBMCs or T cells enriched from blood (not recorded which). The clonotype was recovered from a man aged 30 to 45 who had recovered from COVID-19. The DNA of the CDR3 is TGTGCCAGCTCACCATTTTTGATCTCTGGGACTAGCGCGAGCACAGATACGCAGTATTTT. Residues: CASSPFLISGTSASTDTQYF.